This passage covers 10 T cell receptor beta chains from one sample sequenced in a study of regulatory T cells in long-lasting Graves disease. The time point was: newly diagnosed GD, antithyroid drugs for less than 3 months. The TCR library used RNA extracted from PBMCs. iRepertoire HTBI primers and Arm-PCR of CDR3 regions built TCR beta libraries. TCRdb re-analysed the multiplex PCR reads in MiXCR, keeping a single row per CDR3 protein. The sample lists roughly 420,000 distinct CDR3 sequences; around 15% were seen once. The data also belong to a second study, concerning T cells in Graves' hyperthyroidism and ophthalmopathy.

This specimen consisted of peripheral blood mononuclear cells (PBMCs), obtained at new diagnosis, from a patient treated with antithyroid drugs. All receptors derive from a woman in her forties or fifties with Graves disease.

About this clonotype: The junction departs from the called germline gene at one end, perhaps through a read error. The chain has TRBV5-1 and TRBJ2-7, with 9 bases lining up with TRBD1. Germline V gene lookup returns CDR1 SGHRS and CDR2 YFSETQ. The CDR3 spans 15 residues. DNA for the CDR3: TGCGCCAGCAGCCTGGGGGACAGGGAGGTATACGAGGAGTACTTC. As protein: CASSLGDREVYEEYF.

Comments on this clonotype: A much larger clone differs by one base, so this may be a read error. The CDR3 DNA reads as TGTGCCAGCAGCGTAAATCCTCGGCGGGGGAGCTCCTACAATGAGCAGTTCTTC. Amino acids: CASSVNPRRGSSYNEQFF. The chain couples TRBV9 to TRBJ2-1; 7 nucleotides agree with TRBD2. Looked up from germline, CDR1 is SGDLS and CDR2 is YYNGEE. The CDR3 totals 18 residues. V gave up 1 base and J gave up 0 bases; unmatched junction bases: 10.

The rearrangement links TRBV12-3 or TRBV12-4 to TRBJ2-1, with D unresolved. The CDR3 sequence is 11 residues long. V dropped 6 bases and J dropped 9 bases, with 9 bases sitting between them. CDR3 DNA: TGTGCCAGCAGCTGGGGTGGTGAGCAGTTCTTC. Translated, it gives CASSWGGEQFF.

Comments on this clonotype: A much bigger clone sits one base away, suggesting this may be a read error. The chain couples TRBV6-1 to TRBJ2-3; TRBD1 matches 9 bases. Germline V lookup: CDR1 MNHNS, CDR2 SASEGT. There are 16 residues in the CDR3. Germline trimming cut 7 bases from V and 6 bases from J; bases unmatched to any gene: 14. The CDR3 DNA reads TGTGCCAGCAATCCAAGGGTAACAGGGGGCTTGGATACGCAGTATTTT. Translated, it gives CASNPRVTGGLDTQYF.

The table lists this clonotype with many counts. The chain couples TRBV6-5 to TRBJ1-5; D is unclear. This CDR3 has 12 amino acids. V was pared by 4 bases and J by 5 bases, with 6 bases between. Germline V gene lookup returns CDR1 MNHEY and CDR2 SVGAGI. CDR3: CASSLVDQPQHF. The CDR3 nucleotides read TGTGCCAGCAGTTTGGTAGATCAGCCCCAGCATTTT.

This clonotype came up many times. The rearrangement joins TRBV6-5 to TRBJ2-1, with TRBD1 matching 7 bases. V lost 2 bases to trimming and J lost 5 bases; unmatched junction nucleotides: 3. The CDR3 loop spans 14 amino acids. Germline values: CDR1 MNHEY, CDR2 SVGAGI. The CDR3 DNA sequence: TGTGCCAGCAGTTACCGGGGACAGAACAATGAGCAGTTCTTC. It yields the protein CASSYRGQNNEQFF.

V gene TRBV10-2 combines with J gene TRBJ1-3; 7 positions match TRBD1. Germline trimming cut 0 bases from V and 4 bases from J; bases unmatched to any gene: 6. Per the germline V gene, CDR1 is WSHSY and CDR2 is SAAADI. CDR3 length equals 16 residues. Here the CDR3 DNA reads TGCGCCAGCAGTGAGTCTCGGCAGGGGGTCGGAAACACCATATATTTT. It translates to CASSESRQGVGNTIYF.

This clonotype was observed at least ten times. This sequence joins TRBV29-1 and TRBJ2-3; a possible D gene is TRBD1 (6 bases). V gave up 2 bases and J gave up 10 bases, with 16 bases separating them. CDR1 is SQVTM, CDR2 ANQGSEA, per germline. This CDR3 has 13 amino acids. CDR3 in amino acids: CSVEKGTTQSQYF. Written as DNA, the CDR3 is TGCAGCGTTGAAAAGGGGACAACCCAATCGCAGTATTTT.

The table lists this clonotype with a few counts. The chain carries TRBV9 and TRBJ2-5, with D unclear. V gave up 0 bases and J gave up 2 bases, with 5 bases separating them. This CDR3 has 13 amino acids. CDR1 is SGDLS and CDR2 is YYNGEE in the germline V gene. CDR3 in DNA: TGTGCCAGCAGCGTAGACACTCAAGAGACCCAGTACTTC. It encodes CASSVDTQETQYF.

This clonotype was counted at least ten times. The chain joins TRBV19 to TRBJ2-2, with 8 bases matching TRBD1. V trimming: 10 bases; J trimming: 1 base; junction bases outside the gene matches: 11. Germline V gene sequence: CDR1 LNHDA, CDR2 SQIVND (reference sequence). The CDR3 length is 16 residues. Here the CDR3 reads CATARQGQLNTGELFF. The CDR3 DNA is TGTGCCACCGCCCGACAGGGGCAACTGAACACCGGGGAGCTGTTTTTT.